Described below is a single T cell receptor beta chain sequence and its context. Its antigen is currently unknown. Repertoires were generated with immunoSEQ multiplex PCR, while TCRdb's copy carries only in-frame clones and drops some. The sample lists about 560,000 clones; around 78% were seen once. The CDR3 is 14 residues long. The trim removed 5 bases at V and 5 bases at J, leaving 6 bases unmatched. Germline CDR1 reads SNHLY; CDR2 reads FYNNEI. This entry comes from a study of shared clonotypes between healthy human individuals. General observations from the study: The study sampled only blood, and tissue repertoires likely differ.

V gene TRBV2 combines with J gene TRBJ1-5; 7 bases agree with TRBD1. The sequenced sample was PBMCs. The TCR sequence derives from a woman in her thirties or forties in good health. Some clones in this sample may be carry-over from other donors' samples. CDR3 nucleotides: TGTGCCAGCAGTATGAACAGGGGCGATCAGCCCCAGCATTTT. Its translation is CASSMNRGDQPQHF.